These 26 T cell receptor beta chains share one sample of origin, sequenced in a study of identical twins. TCRdb reprocessed the 5' RACE reads via MiXCR and lists one record per CDR3 protein. Seen here are 450,000 or so distinct CDR3 sequences, 12% to 15% observed once, and the top ten hold 0.5% to 0.65%. These data were also reused for a study on yellow fever vaccine responses in identical twins.

Sequencing was done on a sample of CD4+ T cells sorted from blood. These receptors all come from a woman between 18 and 29 years old in good health.

This clonotype was seen more than once but under ten times. The J gene is TRBJ2-3, the V gene TRBV10-2; D possibly corresponds to TRBD1 (5 bases). CDR1 and CDR2 from the germline V gene are WSHSY and SAAADI. Between the trimmed V and J ends, which lost 4 bases and 0 bases, there was a span of 11 bases. CDR3 length: 15 amino acids. CDR3 amino acids: CASSGPGSSTDTQYF. The DNA for the CDR3 is TGCGCCAGCAGTGGGCCAGGGTCTAGCACAGATACGCAGTATTTT.

CDR3 sequence reads: CASSTLGPPDTQYF. CDR3 nucleotide sequence: TGTGCCAGCAGCACCCTCGGACCTCCAGATACGCAGTATTTT. The V gene is TRBV6-2 or TRBV6-3, the J gene TRBJ2-3, with D unresolved. The ends were cut back, 6 bases at V and 4 bases at J, with 14 bases in the middle. The CDR3 covers 14 residues. Germline values: CDR1 MNHEY, CDR2 SVGEGT.

The chain employs TRBV5-1 and TRBJ1-6; TRBD1 matches 8 bases. J gave up 3 bases and V 5 bases, and 7 bases lay outside the gene matches. The CDR3 consists of 16 residues. CDR1 is SGHRS, CDR2 YFSETQ, per germline. CDR3 nucleotides: TGCGCCAGCAGACGGGCAGGGGGCGACTATAATTCACCCCTCCACTTT. It translates to CASRRAGGDYNSPLHF.

The CDR3 DNA is TGTGCCAGCAGCCGGACTAGCGGCCTATCGAACACCGGGGAGCTGTTTTTT. It codes for CASSRTSGLSNTGELFF. J is TRBJ2-2 and V is TRBV3-1; 10 nucleotides match TRBD2. The CDR3 sequence is 17 residues long. Trimming took 4 bases from V and 0 from J; bases not matched to a gene: 5. Germline V gene sequence: CDR1 LGHDT, CDR2 YNNKEL (reference sequence).

This clonotype has only a few counts. This rearrangement joins TRBV5-1 to TRBJ2-3, with 8 bases identical to TRBD1. With 4 bases clipped from V and 3 bases from J, the junction kept 10 bases outside the gene matches. The CDR3 length is 16 residues. CDR1 SGHRS and CDR2 YFSETQ come from the germline V gene. Here the CDR3 reads CASSPSRTGLTDTQYF. The CDR3 nucleotides are TGCGCCAGCAGCCCTTCGAGGACAGGGCTGACAGATACGCAGTATTTT. The variable domain in full, completed from reference TRBV5-1 and TRBJ2-3, reads KAGVTQTPRYLIKTRGQQVTLSCSPISGHRSVSWYQQTPGQGLQFLFEYFSETQRNKGNFPGRFSGRQFSNSRSEMNVSTLELGDSALYLCASSPSRTGLTDTQYFGPGTRLTVL.

The CDR3 spells CATSGTSLLEQYF. Written as DNA, the CDR3 is TGTGCCACCTCCGGGACCTCCTTATTGGAGCAGTACTTC. The rearrangement uses TRBV19 and TRBJ2-7; D is tentatively TRBD1 or TRBD2 (5 bases each). The CDR3 consists of 13 residues. CDR1 and CDR2 (germline): LNHDA, SQIVND (reference sequence). The V end lost 10 bases, the J end lost 7 bases, and 20 bases lay between the germline ends.

This chain uses TRBV20-1 with TRBJ1-4; 9 nucleotides agree with TRBD1. The CDR3 extends over 13 amino acids. V dropped 5 bases and J dropped 8; count of bases not matched to a gene: 6. CDR1 and CDR2 (germline): DFQATT, SNEGSKA (reference sequence). The CDR3 DNA reads as TGCAGTGCTCCGGGACAGGGATTCGAAAAACTGTTTTTT. As protein: CSAPGQGFEKLFF.

This clonotype was counted many times. The chain carries TRBV12-3 or TRBV12-4 and TRBJ2-5; 7 bases are shared with TRBD1. Germline trimming cut 0 bases from V and 4 bases from J; bases unmatched to any gene: 2. This CDR3 is built from 14 residues. The CDR3 here is CASSLAGGRETQYF. The CDR3 DNA reads as TGTGCCAGCAGTTTAGCAGGGGGCAGAGAGACCCAGTACTTC.

This clonotype has just a few counts. Being one base from a much bigger clone, this may be a read error. As DNA, the CDR3 is TGCAGTGCTAAGGGTGGATGTACAGATACGCAGTATTTT. This gives the protein CSAKGGCTDTQYF. V gene TRBV20-1 combines with J gene TRBJ2-3; D is unresolved. The CDR3 sequence is 13 residues long. From germline, CDR1 is DFQATT and CDR2 SNEGSKA (reference sequence). Deletions cut 4 bases from V and 3 bases from J, with 11 bases between.

The sample holds a few counts of this clonotype. The genes are TRBV18 and TRBJ2-3, with D possibly TRBD1 on 6 matching bases. Germline values: CDR1 KGHSH, CDR2 LQKENI. The CDR3 sequence is 14 residues long. Trimming pared 6 bases from V and 5 bases from J, leaving 15 bases between. The CDR3 region is CASSLQGSEDTQYF. In DNA form, the CDR3 reads TGTGCCAGCTCCCTACAGGGATCAGAAGATACGCAGTATTTT.

The chain has TRBV3-1 and TRBJ2-1, with D unresolved. The V end lost 2 bases, the J end lost 12 bases, and 8 bases lay between the germline ends. The CDR3 contains 11 residues. CDR1 and CDR2 from the germline V gene are LGHDT and YNNKEL (reference sequence). The DNA for the CDR3 is TGTGCCAGCAGCCAACCGGGCCCGCAGTTCTTC. Encoded protein: CASSQPGPQFF.

The V gene is TRBV25-1, the J gene TRBJ1-1, with D unresolved. The V and J ends lost 7 bases and 1 base respectively, with 10 bases between them. The germline CDR1 and CDR2 sequences are MGHDK and SYGVNS. This CDR3 has 13 amino acids. The CDR3: CASTGMGNTEAFF. CDR3 coding DNA: TGTGCCAGCACTGGTATGGGGAACACTGAAGCTTTCTTT.

The rearrangement uses TRBV11-2 and TRBJ2-4, with 9 bases aligning to TRBD2. The length of the CDR3 is 20 residues. CDR1 is SGHAT and CDR2 is FQNNGV in the germline V gene. V was pared by 1 base and J by 0 bases, with 13 bases of the junction left unmatched. The CDR3 DNA sequence: TGTGCCAGCAGCTTAGTTGGCGCGGGGGGGTTTGTGCTAGCCAAAAACATTCAGTACTTC. The encoded protein is CASSLVGAGGFVLAKNIQYF.

The J gene is TRBJ1-2, the V gene TRBV25-1, with a possible D match to TRBD1 (5 bases). This CDR3 is 15 amino acids long. V shed 1 base and J shed 4 bases, with 13 bases lying between them. Germline V gene lookup returns CDR1 MGHDK and CDR2 SYGVNS. CDR3: CASSEWGEKPYGYTF. CDR3 in DNA: TGTGCCAGCAGTGAATGGGGGGAGAAACCCTATGGCTACACCTTC.

The rearrangement joins TRBV27 to TRBJ2-3, with 8 nucleotides matching TRBD2. This CDR3 spans 14 amino acids. CDR1 is MNHEY, CDR2 SMNVEV, per germline (reference sequence). Trimming took 6 bases from V and 2 from J; bases not matched to a gene: 4. In nucleotides, the CDR3 is TGTGCCAGCAGACCGGGACTAGACACAGATACGCAGTATTTT. Its translation: CASRPGLDTDTQYF.

The chain carries TRBV6-1 and TRBJ2-4; D might be TRBD1 (6 bases). Germline CDR1 and CDR2: MNHNS and SASEGT. The CDR3 runs to 14 residues. V lost 4 bases and J 6 bases, leaving 13 bases between the germline ends. The CDR3 reads CASSARDKINIQYF. Here the CDR3 DNA reads TGTGCCAGCAGTGCCCGGGACAAGATAAACATTCAGTACTTC.

This clonotype occurred many times. The chain couples TRBV25-1 to TRBJ1-1; D is ambiguous. CDR3 length: 16 residues. Trimming shortened V by 4 bases and J by 0 bases, and 15 bases separated the two germline ends. CDR1 and CDR2 (germline): MGHDK, SYGVNS. CDR3 in DNA: TGTGCCAGCAGTGCCAATCGATGGGCCCTGAACACTGAAGCTTTCTTT. Translating gives CASSANRWALNTEAFF.

This clonotype was observed once. Here the CDR3 DNA reads TGTGCCAGCAGTGAACTGTCTCTGGGGGAGCTGTTTTTT. It translates to CASSELSLGELFF. This chain joins TRBV25-1 and TRBJ2-2; D not resolved. Germline V gene lookup returns CDR1 MGHDK and CDR2 SYGVNS. The CDR3 contains 13 residues. The V gene lost 2 bases and the J gene lost 8 bases, with 9 bases spanning the gap.

This clonotype was seen a handful of times. The chain joins TRBV7-9 to TRBJ2-7; 8 bases map to TRBD1. Trimming cost V 5 bases and J 5 bases; bases outside gene matches: 11. CDR3 length: 15 amino acids. Germline V gene data show CDR1 as SEHNR and CDR2 as FQNEAQ (reference sequence). As DNA, the CDR3 is TGTGCCAGCAGCCCAGGGGGCACAGACAGGGACGAGCAGTACTTC. This translates into CASSPGGTDRDEQYF.

The chain joins TRBV29-1 to TRBJ2-7, with a tentative D call TRBD1 (5 bases). Germline CDR1 SQVTM, CDR2 ANQGSEA. This CDR3 comprises 12 residues. The V end was cut by 4 bases, the J end by 3 bases, with 10 bases between. The CDR3: CSVGARGYEQYF. CDR3 in DNA: TGCAGCGTTGGGGCAAGGGGCTACGAGCAGTACTTC.

V is TRBV5-1 and J is TRBJ2-2; 7 bases fit TRBD2. Losses at the gene ends were 0 bases for V and 4 bases for J; bases not matched to a gene: 9. The CDR3 runs 17 residues. CDR1 and CDR2 from the germline V gene are SGHRS and YFSETQ. The CDR3 region is CASSLGSGPPATGELFF. DNA for the CDR3: TGCGCCAGCAGCTTGGGTAGCGGGCCGCCGGCCACCGGGGAGCTGTTTTTT.

Ten or more counts support this clonotype. This chain uses TRBV12-3 or TRBV12-4 with TRBJ2-1; 7 positions match TRBD2. CDR3 length: 15 amino acids. V trimming: 5 bases; J trimming: 4 bases; junction bases outside the gene matches: 8. The CDR3, as DNA: TGTGCCAGCAGTCGACAAGCGGGAACATACAATGAGCAGTTCTTC. Residues: CASSRQAGTYNEQFF.

The chain employs TRBV5-1 and TRBJ2-1, with D unresolved. V lost 5 bases to trimming and J lost 1 base, with 10 bases between them. Looked up from germline, CDR1 is SGHRS and CDR2 is YFSETQ. The CDR3 covers 14 residues. For the CDR3, the DNA is TGCGCCAGCAGTGGCCAACCGTCCTACAATGAGCAGTTCTTC. Its protein product is CASSGQPSYNEQFF.

The sample holds a few counts of this clonotype. The V and J genes are TRBV6-2 or TRBV6-3 and TRBJ1-1, with TRBD1 matching over 8 bases. Germline assignment: CDR1 MNHEY and CDR2 SVGEGT. The CDR3 is 15 residues long. V gave up 2 bases and J gave up 5 bases; unmatched junction bases: 7. CDR3 nucleotides: TGTGCCAGCAGTTACGGGGACAGGTGGGGAACTGAAGCTTTCTTT. This gives the protein CASSYGDRWGTEAFF.

The J gene is TRBJ2-3, the V gene TRBV10-3; 14 nucleotides line up with TRBD2. This CDR3 is built from 16 residues. The germline CDR1 and CDR2 sequences are ENHRY and SYGVKD. The V and J ends lost 5 bases and 4 bases, in that order; junction bases with no gene match: 5. Written as DNA, the CDR3 is TGTGCCATCAGTCCGGGACTAGCGGGAGAGGCAGATACGCAGTATTTT. Residues: CAISPGLAGEADTQYF.

This clonotype was recorded a few times. The CDR3 DNA is TGCGCCAGCAGCTACCCCAAAACAGGGAACAATGAGCAGTTCTTC. Its translation is CASSYPKTGNNEQFF. This sequence joins TRBV5-1 and TRBJ2-1, with D perhaps matching TRBD1 (6 bases). CDR3 length: 15 amino acids. Germline-derived CDR1 and CDR2 are SGHRS and YFSETQ. With 3 bases removed from V and 5 bases from J, the gap between germline ends came to 15 bases.